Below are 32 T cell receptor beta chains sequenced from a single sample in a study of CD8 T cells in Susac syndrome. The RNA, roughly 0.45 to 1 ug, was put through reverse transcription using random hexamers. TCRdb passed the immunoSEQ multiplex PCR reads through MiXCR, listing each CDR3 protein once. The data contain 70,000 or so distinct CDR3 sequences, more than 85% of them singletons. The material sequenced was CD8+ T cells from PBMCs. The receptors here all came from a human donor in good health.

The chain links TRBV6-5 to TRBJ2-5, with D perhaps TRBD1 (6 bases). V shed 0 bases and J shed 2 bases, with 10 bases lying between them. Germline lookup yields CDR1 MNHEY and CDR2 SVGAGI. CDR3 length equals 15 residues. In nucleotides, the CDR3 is TGTGCCAGCAGTTACTCTAGGACAGCTCAAGAGACCCAGTACTTC. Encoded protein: CASSYSRTAQETQYF.

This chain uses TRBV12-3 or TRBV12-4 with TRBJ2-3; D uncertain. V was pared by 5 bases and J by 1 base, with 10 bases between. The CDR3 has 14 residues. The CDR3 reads CASSPGPGTDTQYF. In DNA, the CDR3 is TGTGCCAGCAGTCCTGGGCCAGGCACAGATACGCAGTATTTT.

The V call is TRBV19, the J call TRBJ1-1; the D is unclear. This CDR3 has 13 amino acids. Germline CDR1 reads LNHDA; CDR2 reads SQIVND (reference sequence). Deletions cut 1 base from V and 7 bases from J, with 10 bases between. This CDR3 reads CASSIGPEIEAFF. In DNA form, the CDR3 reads TGTGCCAGTAGTATAGGCCCGGAGATTGAAGCTTTCTTT.

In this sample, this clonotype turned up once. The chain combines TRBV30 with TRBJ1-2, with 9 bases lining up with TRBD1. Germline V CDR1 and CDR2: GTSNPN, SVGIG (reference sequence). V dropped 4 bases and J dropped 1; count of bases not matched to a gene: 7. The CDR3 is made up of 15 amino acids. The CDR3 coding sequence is TGTGCCTGGACAGGGACAGGGAATAGTAACTATGGCTACACCTTC. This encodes CAWTGTGNSNYGYTF.

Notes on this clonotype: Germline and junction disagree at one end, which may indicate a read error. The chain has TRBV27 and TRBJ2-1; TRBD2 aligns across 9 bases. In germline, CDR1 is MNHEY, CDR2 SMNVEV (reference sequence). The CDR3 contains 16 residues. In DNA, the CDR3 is TGTACCAGCAGTCTTGGGGAGCGGGGGGTTAGTAATGAGCAGTTCTTC. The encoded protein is CTSSLGERGVSNEQFF.

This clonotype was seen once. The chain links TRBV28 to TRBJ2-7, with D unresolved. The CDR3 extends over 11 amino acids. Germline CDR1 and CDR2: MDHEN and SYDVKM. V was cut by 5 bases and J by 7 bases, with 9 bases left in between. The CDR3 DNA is TGTGCCAGCAGTAACGTTAAGGAGCAGTACTTC. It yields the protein CASSNVKEQYF.

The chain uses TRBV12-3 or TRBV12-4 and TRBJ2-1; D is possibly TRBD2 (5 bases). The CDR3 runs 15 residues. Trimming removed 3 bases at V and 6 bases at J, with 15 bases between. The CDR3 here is CASSLPHGVPNEQFF. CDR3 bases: TGTGCCAGCAGTTTGCCCCACGGGGTTCCCAATGAGCAGTTCTTC.

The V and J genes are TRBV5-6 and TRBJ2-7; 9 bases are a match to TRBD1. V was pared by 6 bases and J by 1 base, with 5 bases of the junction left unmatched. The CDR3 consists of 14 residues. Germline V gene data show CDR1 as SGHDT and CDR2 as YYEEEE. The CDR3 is CASMPGQGSYEQYF. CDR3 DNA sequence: TGTGCCAGCATGCCGGGACAGGGTTCCTACGAGCAGTACTTC.

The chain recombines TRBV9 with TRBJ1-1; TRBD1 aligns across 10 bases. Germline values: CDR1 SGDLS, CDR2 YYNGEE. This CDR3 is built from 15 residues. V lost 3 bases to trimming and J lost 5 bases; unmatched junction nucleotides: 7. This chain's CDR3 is CASSGDRGLETEAFF. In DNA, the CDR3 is TGTGCCAGCAGCGGAGACAGGGGGCTAGAAACTGAAGCTTTCTTT.

CDR3 bases: TGCGCCAGCAGCTGGGGGTCCGGGGCCTACGAGCAGTACTTC. Encoded protein: CASSWGSGAYEQYF. V usage is TRBV5-1 and J usage is TRBJ2-7; tentatively, D is TRBD1 or TRBD2 (5 bases each). This CDR3 comprises 14 residues. The V end was cut by 3 bases, the J end by 2 bases, with 12 bases between. Germline V gene lookup returns CDR1 SGHRS and CDR2 YFSETQ.

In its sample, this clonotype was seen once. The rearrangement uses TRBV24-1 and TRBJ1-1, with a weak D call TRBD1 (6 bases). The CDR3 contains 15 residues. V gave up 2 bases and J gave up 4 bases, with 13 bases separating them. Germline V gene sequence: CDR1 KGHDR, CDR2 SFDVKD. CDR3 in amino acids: CATSDWRGDRTEAFF. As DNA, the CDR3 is TGTGCCACCAGTGATTGGAGGGGGGATCGCACTGAAGCTTTCTTT.

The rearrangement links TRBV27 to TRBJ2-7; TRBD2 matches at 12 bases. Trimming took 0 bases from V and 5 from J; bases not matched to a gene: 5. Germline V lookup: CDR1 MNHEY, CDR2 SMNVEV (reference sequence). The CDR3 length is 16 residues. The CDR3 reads CASSLSTSGGRNEQYF. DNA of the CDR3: TGTGCCAGCAGTTTATCGACTAGCGGGGGCCGCAACGAGCAGTACTTC.

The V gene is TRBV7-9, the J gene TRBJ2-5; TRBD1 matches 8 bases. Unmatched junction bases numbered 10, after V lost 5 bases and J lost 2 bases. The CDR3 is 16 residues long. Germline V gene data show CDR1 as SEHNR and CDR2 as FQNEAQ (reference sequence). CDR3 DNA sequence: TGTGCCAGCAGCCATTCCAGGGGGCAAGGACAAGAGACCCAGTACTTC. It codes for CASSHSRGQGQETQYF.

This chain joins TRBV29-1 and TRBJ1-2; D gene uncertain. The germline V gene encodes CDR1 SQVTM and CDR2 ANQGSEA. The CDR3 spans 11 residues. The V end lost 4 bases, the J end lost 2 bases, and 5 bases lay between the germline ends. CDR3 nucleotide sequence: TGCAGCGTTGCGGGGAACTATGGCTACACCTTC. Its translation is CSVAGNYGYTF.

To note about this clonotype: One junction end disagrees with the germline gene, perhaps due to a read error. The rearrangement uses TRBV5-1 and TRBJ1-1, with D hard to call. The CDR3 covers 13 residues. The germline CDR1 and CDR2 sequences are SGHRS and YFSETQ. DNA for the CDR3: TGCGCCAGCAGAGCCCCGGGAGACACGGAAGCTTTCTTT. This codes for CASRAPGDTEAFF.

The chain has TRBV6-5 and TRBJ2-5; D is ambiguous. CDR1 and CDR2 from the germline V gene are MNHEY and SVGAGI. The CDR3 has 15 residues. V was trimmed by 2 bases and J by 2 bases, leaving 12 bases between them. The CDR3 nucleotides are TGTGCCAGCAGTTACATGGCAGCACGGCAAGAGACCCAGTACTTC. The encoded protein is CASSYMAARQETQYF.

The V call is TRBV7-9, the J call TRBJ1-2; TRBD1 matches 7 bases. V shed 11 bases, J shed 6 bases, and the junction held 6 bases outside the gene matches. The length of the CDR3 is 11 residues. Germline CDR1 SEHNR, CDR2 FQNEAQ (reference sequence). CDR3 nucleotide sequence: TGTGCCTGGGAAGGGGGCGATGGCTACACCTTC. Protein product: CAWEGGDGYTF. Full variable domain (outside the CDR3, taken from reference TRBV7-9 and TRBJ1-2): DTGVSQNPRHKITKRGQNVTFRCDPISEHNRLYWYRQTLGQGPEFLTYFQNEAQLEKSRLLSDRFSAERPKGSFSTLEIQRTEQGDSAMYLCAWEGGDGYTFGSGTRLTVV.

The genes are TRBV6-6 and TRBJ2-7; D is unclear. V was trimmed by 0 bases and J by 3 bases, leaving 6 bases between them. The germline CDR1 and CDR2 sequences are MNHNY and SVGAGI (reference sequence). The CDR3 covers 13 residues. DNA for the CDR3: TGTGCCAGCAGTTACTCCGGAGACTACGAGCAGTACGTC. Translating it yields CASSYSGDYEQYV.

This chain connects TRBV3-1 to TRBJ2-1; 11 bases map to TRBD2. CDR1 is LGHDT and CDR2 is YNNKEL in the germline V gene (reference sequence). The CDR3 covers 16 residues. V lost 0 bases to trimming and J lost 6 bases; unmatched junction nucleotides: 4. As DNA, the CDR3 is TGTGCCAGCAGCCAAGAAGGTCTAGCGGGGGGCAATGAGCAGTTCTTC. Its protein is CASSQEGLAGGNEQFF.

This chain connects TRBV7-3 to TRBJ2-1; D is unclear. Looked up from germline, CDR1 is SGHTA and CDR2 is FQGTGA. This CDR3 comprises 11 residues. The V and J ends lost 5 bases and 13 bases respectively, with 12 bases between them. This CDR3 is CASSPGGPQFF. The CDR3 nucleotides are TGTGCCAGCAGCCCCGGTGGGCCTCAGTTCTTC. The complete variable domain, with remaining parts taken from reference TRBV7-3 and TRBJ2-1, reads GAGVSQTPSNKVTEKGKYVELRCDPISGHTALYWYRQSLGQGPEFLIYFQGTGAADDSGLPNDRFFAVRPEGSVSTLKIQRTERGDSAVYLCASSPGGPQFFGPGTRLTVL.

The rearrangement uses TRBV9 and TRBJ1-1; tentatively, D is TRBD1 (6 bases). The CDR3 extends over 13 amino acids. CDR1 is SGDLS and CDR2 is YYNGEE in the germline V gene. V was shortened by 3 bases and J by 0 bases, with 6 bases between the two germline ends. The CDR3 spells CASSAGVNTEAFF. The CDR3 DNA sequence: TGTGCCAGCAGCGCAGGGGTGAACACTGAAGCTTTCTTT.

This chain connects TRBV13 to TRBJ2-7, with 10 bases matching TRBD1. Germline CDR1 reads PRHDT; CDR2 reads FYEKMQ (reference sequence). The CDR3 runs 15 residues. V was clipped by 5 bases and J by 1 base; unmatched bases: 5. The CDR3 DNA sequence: TGTGCCAGCAGCCCCGGGACAGGGGTTTCCTACGAGCAGTACTTC. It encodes CASSPGTGVSYEQYF. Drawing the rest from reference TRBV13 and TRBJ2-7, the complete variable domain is AAGVIQSPRHLIKEKRETATLKCYPIPRHDTVYWYQQGPGQDPQFLISFYEKMQSDKGSIPDRFSAQQFSDYHSELNMSSLELGDSALYFCASSPGTGVSYEQYFGPGTRLTVT.

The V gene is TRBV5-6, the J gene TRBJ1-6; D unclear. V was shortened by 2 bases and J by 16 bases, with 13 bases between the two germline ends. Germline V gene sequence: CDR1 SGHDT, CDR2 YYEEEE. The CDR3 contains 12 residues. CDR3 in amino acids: CASSFLRESLHF. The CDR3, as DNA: TGTGCCAGCAGCTTCCTCCGGGAAAGTCTCCACTTT.

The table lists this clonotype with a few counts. The CDR3 sequence: CASSQESENTEAFF. For the CDR3, the DNA is TGCGCCAGCAGCCAAGAGTCGGAAAACACTGAAGCTTTCTTT. This sequence joins TRBV4-1 and TRBJ1-1; D ambiguous. Trimming left V 0 bases short and J 2 bases short, with 7 bases between. The CDR3 covers 14 residues. The germline V gene encodes CDR1 MGHRA and CDR2 YSYEKL.

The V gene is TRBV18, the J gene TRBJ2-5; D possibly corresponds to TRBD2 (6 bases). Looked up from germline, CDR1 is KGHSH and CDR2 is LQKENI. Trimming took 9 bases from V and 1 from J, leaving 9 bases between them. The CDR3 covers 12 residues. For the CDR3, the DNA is TGTGCCAGGTTAGCGGTCCAAGAGACCCAGTACTTC. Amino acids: CARLAVQETQYF.

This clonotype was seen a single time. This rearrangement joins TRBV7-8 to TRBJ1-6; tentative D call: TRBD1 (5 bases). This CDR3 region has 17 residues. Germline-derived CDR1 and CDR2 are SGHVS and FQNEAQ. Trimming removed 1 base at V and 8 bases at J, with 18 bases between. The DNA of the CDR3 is TGTGCCAGCAGCTTAGTCGTCAGGGTTGTGAAAGATTCACCCCTCCACTTT. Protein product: CASSLVVRVVKDSPLHF.

The CDR3 protein is CASSYRTGQGIYTGELFF. DNA for the CDR3: TGTGCCAGCAGCTACCGGACGGGACAGGGGATTTACACCGGGGAGCTGTTTTTT. J is TRBJ2-2 and V is TRBV7-9, with TRBD1 identical over 10 bases. Germline trimming cut 4 bases from V and 3 bases from J; bases unmatched to any gene: 11. Germline CDR1 SEHNR, CDR2 FQNEAQ (reference sequence). CDR3 length: 18 amino acids.

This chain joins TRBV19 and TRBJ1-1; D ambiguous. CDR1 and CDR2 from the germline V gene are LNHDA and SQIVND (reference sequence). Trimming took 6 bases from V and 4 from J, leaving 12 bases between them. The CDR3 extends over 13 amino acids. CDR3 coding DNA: TGTGCCAGTAGGAGGGTGGGATCCACTGAAGCTTTCTTT. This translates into CASRRVGSTEAFF.

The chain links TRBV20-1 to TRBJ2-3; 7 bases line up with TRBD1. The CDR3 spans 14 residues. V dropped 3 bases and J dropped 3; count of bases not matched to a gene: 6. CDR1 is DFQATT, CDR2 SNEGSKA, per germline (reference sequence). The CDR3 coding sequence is TGCAGTGCTAGGTTGGACAGGAGTACAGATACGCAGTATTTT. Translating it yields CSARLDRSTDTQYF.

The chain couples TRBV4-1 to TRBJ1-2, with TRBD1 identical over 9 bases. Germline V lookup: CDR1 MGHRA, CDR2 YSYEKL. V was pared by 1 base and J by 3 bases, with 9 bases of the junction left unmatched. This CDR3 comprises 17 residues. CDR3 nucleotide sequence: TGCGCCAGCAGCCAAGCCTTATCCGGGACAGGGCACTATGGCTACACCTTC. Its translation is CASSQALSGTGHYGYTF.

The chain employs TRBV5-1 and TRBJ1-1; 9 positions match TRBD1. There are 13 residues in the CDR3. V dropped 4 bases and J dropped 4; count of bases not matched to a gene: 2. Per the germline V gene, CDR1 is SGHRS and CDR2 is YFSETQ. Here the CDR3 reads CASSLDRGTEAFF. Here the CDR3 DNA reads TGCGCCAGCAGCCTGGACAGGGGCACTGAAGCTTTCTTT.

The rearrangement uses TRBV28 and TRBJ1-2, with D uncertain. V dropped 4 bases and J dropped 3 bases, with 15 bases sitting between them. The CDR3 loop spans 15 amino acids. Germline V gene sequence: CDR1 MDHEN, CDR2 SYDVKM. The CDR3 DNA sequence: TGTGCCAGCAGTTGGGGAAAGGGCTCCTACTATGGCTACACCTTC. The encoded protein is CASSWGKGSYYGYTF.